This T cell receptor (beta chain) was sequenced during a study of graft-versus-host responses after intestinal transplantation. Across the whole study: Tacrolimus and steroids were given for roughly 3 years to all recipients after anti-thymocyte globulin induction.

The germline V gene has CDR1 LNHNV and CDR2 YYDKDF (reference sequence). The CDR3 contains 16 residues. With 5 bases removed from V and 9 bases from J, the gap between germline ends came to 23 bases. With regard to this clone: Its antigen is currently unknown.

Profiling relied on immunoSEQ multiplex PCR, and the TCRdb table lists in-frame clones only, not all of them. Of about 97,000 clones listed, 91% were seen once; the top ten hold roughly 0.17%. Overall study findings and caveats: GvH clones occurred in recipient marrow; some first appeared in ileum or blood. Within the allografts of patients who had graft-donor T cell macrochimerism, graft-versus-host to host-versus-graft clonal ratios were high.

The source material was unstimulated CD4+ T cells sorted from spleen or lymph node cells, sampled before transplant. J is TRBJ2-1 and V is TRBV15; D is uncertain. The receptor comes from a human donor who was the organ donor for an intestinal transplant. The CDR3 spells CATSASRPAHGGEQFF. In DNA, the CDR3 is TGTGCCACCAGCGCCTCCCGGCCAGCCCATGGCGGTGAGCAGTTCTTC. Based on the CDR3 plus reference TRBV15 and TRBJ2-1, the full variable domain is DAMVIQNPRYQVTQFGKPVTLSCSQTLNHNVMYWYQQKSSQAPKLLFHYYDKDFNNEADTPDNFQSRRPNTSFCFLDIRSPGLGDTAMYLCATSASRPAHGGEQFFGPGTRLTVL.